These 8 T cell receptor beta chains share one sample of origin, sequenced in a study of CD8+ T cells in alopecia areata. Noted treatment: oral pan-JAK inhibitor, 5-10 mg twice daily. cDNA serving as the sequencing template came from extracted, reverse transcribed RNA. The assay was immunoSEQ multiplex PCR, and TCRdb's table has in-frame clones only and misses some. Among roughly 220,000 clones, approximately 70% were seen once, and the ten largest hold approximately 1.2%. Specimen: CD4+ T cells sorted from blood, collected between weeks 43 and 45, from a patient treated with tofacitinib. The receptors were gathered from a human donor with alopecia areata.

This clone was seen a handful of times. Here the CDR3 DNA reads TGCGCCAGCAGCTTGGGCAGGGGCAAGAGCTATGGCTACACCTTC. This translates into CASSLGRGKSYGYTF. This rearrangement joins TRBV5-1 to TRBJ1-2; weak D call: TRBD1 (6 bases). Germline-derived CDR1 and CDR2 are SGHRS and YFSETQ. The CDR3 extends over 15 amino acids. V dropped 0 bases and J dropped 4 bases, with 13 bases sitting between them.

V gene TRBV29-1 combines with J gene TRBJ1-2; D unresolved. The CDR3 totals 14 residues. Trimming took off 7 bases at V and 0 bases at J, with 15 bases between the two ends. The V gene's germline CDR1 is SQVTM and CDR2 ANQGSEA. CDR3: CSAFKDAANYGYTF. The CDR3 bases are TGCAGCGCCTTTAAGGACGCAGCTAACTATGGCTACACCTTC.

Note on this clone: This CDR3 is also generated by other DNA sequences in the sample. The gene calls are TRBV29-1 and TRBJ1-1; D is unresolved. V gave up 6 bases and J gave up 0 bases, with 2 bases separating them. The germline V gene has CDR1 SQVTM and CDR2 ANQGSEA. The length of the CDR3 is 10 residues. In DNA form, the CDR3 reads TGCAGCGTGGTGAACACTGAAGCTTTCTTT. This sequence encodes CSVVNTEAFF.

This clone has just one count. This sequence joins TRBV7-2 and TRBJ1-5; 11 bases agree with TRBD1. Germline CDR1 is SGHTA and CDR2 is FQGNSA. The CDR3 has 17 residues. The J segment lost 6 bases and the V segment lost 3 bases, leaving 10 bases of the junction unmatched. The CDR3 sequence: CASSFGTGGSRAQPQHF. CDR3 bases: TGTGCCAGCAGCTTTGGGACAGGGGGAAGTCGGGCTCAGCCCCAGCATTTT.

About this clone: An end of the junction differs from the germline gene, which may be a read error. CDR3 residues: CASSLTGNIGELFF. The CDR3 coding sequence is TGCGCCAGCAGCTTGACAGGGAACATCGGGGAGCTGTTTTTT. This chain joins TRBV5-1 and TRBJ2-2; a weak D match, TRBD1 (6 bases). Germline loops: CDR1 SGHRS, CDR2 YFSETQ. The CDR3 totals 14 residues.

The chain has TRBV29-1 and TRBJ1-1, with D possibly being TRBD1 (6 bases). Germline V CDR1 and CDR2: SQVTM, ANQGSEA. The germline V and J ends were trimmed by 4 bases and 8 bases, with 14 bases remaining between them. CDR3 size: 12 residues. CDR3 bases: TGCAGCGTTGCGGACACCGGGACAGAAGCTTTCTTT. It yields the protein CSVADTGTEAFF.

The chain recombines TRBV28 with TRBJ1-3, with D uncertain. The CDR3 spans 13 residues. Deletions cut 8 bases from V and 0 bases from J, with 8 bases between. Germline CDR1 and CDR2: MDHEN and SYDVKM. This CDR3 reads CASRGSSGNTIYF. DNA of the CDR3: TGTGCCAGCCGCGGATCCTCTGGAAACACCATATATTTT.

This rearrangement joins TRBV7-3 to TRBJ1-6, with a tentative D call TRBD1 (5 bases). Deletions cut 2 bases from V and 9 bases from J, with 14 bases between. This CDR3 is built from 15 residues. CDR1 is SGHTA, CDR2 FQGTGA, per germline. The CDR3 nucleotides are TGTGCCAGCAGCTTAGGGACGGCAGCAGGTTCACCCCTCCACTTT. Translation gives CASSLGTAAGSPLHF.